This T cell receptor beta chain was recorded in a study of cytomegalovirus exposure and HLA in healthy donors. Whole-study context: Per a later analysis, the 666 first-cohort and 100 to 150 validation repertoires shared one platform.

Profiling relied on immunoSEQ multiplex PCR, and the TCRdb table lists in-frame clones only, not all of them. The sample carries some 230,000 clones, 80% to 95% recorded once. This CDR3 contains 19 residues. Germline CDR1 reads MDHEN; CDR2 reads SYDVKM. V was clipped by 4 bases and J by 0 bases; unmatched bases: 14. Points from the study as a whole: Altogether, more than 150 TCR beta chains were recorded as cytomegalovirus-associated. In vitro work confirmed that three CMV-associated chains recognize CMV antigens. Cytomegalovirus status, reportedly, was diagnosed with high specificity and sensitivity by the classifier.

On this clone: The antigen remains unidentified.

This TCR derives from a woman in her late teens or twenties in good health and CMV-seronegative. Sequencing was done on a sample of PBMCs. The V gene is TRBV28, the J gene TRBJ1-5, with 8 positions matching TRBD1. CDR3 sequence (DNA): TGTGCCAGCAGTTCTCCCGGGACAGGCGCCGCTTATAGCAATCAGCCCCAGCATTTT. Amino acids: CASSSPGTGAAYSNQPQHF. Variable domain in full (rest from reference TRBV28 and TRBJ1-5): DVKVTQSSRYLVKRTGEKVFLECVQDMDHENMFWYRQDPGLGLRLIYFSYDVKMKEKGDIPEGYSVSREKKERFSLILESASTNQTSMYLCASSSPGTGAAYSNQPQHFGDGTRLSIL.